Below, 5 T cell receptor beta chains from the same sample are listed, as sequenced in a study of read filtering for tumor transcriptome and immune sequencing. The library was built from 400 ng RNA with molecular barcoded adaptors for alpha/delta and beta/gamma chains. One entry per CDR3 protein, called by TCRdb with MiXCR from the reads. The data hold tens of thousands of distinct CDR3 sequences, with roughly 13% observed a single time. Sequences were obtained from a population of CD138-negative cells sorted from bone marrow. The source is a donor aged 40 or over with multiple myeloma.

At least ten counts were recorded for this clonotype. The V call is TRBV28, the J call TRBJ2-7; TRBD1 matches at 10 bases. Per germline, CDR1 MDHEN and CDR2 SYDVKM. The CDR3 consists of 15 residues. The V and J ends lost 5 bases and 9 bases, in that order; junction bases with no gene match: 13. CDR3 region: CASSGLDGTGEGQYF. Written as DNA, the CDR3 is TGTGCCAGCAGTGGCCTTGACGGGACAGGGGAGGGGCAGTACTTC.

At least ten counts were recorded for this clonotype. V usage is TRBV9 and J usage is TRBJ2-7; D might be TRBD2 (6 bases). This CDR3 has 14 residues. Germline CDR1 reads SGDLS; CDR2 reads YYNGEE. Between the trimmed V and J ends, which lost 0 bases and 4 bases, there was a span of 11 bases. CDR3 loop: CASSVGPGSYEQYF. The CDR3 bases are TGTGCCAGCAGCGTAGGTCCCGGGAGTTACGAGCAGTACTTC.

This clonotype was recorded at least ten times. The V gene is TRBV2, the J gene TRBJ1-1; possible D gene TRBD1, 6 bases. Trimming removed 9 bases at V and 0 bases at J, with 8 bases between. Looked up from germline, CDR1 is SNHLY and CDR2 is FYNNEI. The CDR3 covers 12 residues. Here the CDR3 reads CARQGLNTEAFF. The CDR3 DNA is TGTGCCAGACAGGGACTGAACACTGAAGCTTTCTTT.

A few counts support this clonotype. This chain uses TRBV5-6 with TRBJ2-1, with TRBD2 identical over 10 bases. The CDR3 loop spans 18 amino acids. The germline CDR1 and CDR2 sequences are SGHDT and YYEEEE. Unmatched junction bases numbered 14, after V lost 0 bases and J lost 8 bases. CDR3 in amino acids: CASSLGVASGRRFDEQFF. In DNA form, the CDR3 reads TGTGCCAGCAGCTTGGGGGTAGCTAGCGGGAGACGGTTCGATGAGCAGTTCTTC.

This clonotype was found many times. The gene calls are TRBV11-2 and TRBJ2-1, with 14 bases aligning to TRBD2. The CDR3 extends over 16 amino acids. Losses at the gene ends were 3 bases for V and 7 bases for J; bases not matched to a gene: 5. From germline, CDR1 is SGHAT and CDR2 FQNNGV. The CDR3 nucleotides read TGTGCCAGCAGCTTTAGTGGGACTAGCGGGAGAAATGAGCAGTTCTTC. Translated: CASSFSGTSGRNEQFF.